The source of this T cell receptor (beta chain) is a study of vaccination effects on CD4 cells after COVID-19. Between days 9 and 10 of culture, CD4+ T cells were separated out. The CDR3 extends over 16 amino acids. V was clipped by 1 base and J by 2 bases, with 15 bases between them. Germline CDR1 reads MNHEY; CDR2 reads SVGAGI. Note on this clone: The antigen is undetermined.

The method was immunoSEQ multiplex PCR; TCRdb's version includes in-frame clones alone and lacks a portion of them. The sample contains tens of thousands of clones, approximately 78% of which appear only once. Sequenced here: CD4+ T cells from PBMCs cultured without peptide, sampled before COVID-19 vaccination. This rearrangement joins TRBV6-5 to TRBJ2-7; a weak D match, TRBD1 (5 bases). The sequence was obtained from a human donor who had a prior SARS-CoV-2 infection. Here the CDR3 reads CASSYLFGARPYEQYF. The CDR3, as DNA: TGTGCCAGCAGTTACTTATTTGGGGCCAGGCCCTACGAGCAGTACTTC.